Following are 22 T cell receptor beta chains from one sample sequenced in a study of blood T cell repertoires in COVID-19. The method was immunoSEQ multiplex PCR; TCRdb's version includes in-frame clones alone and lacks a portion of them. The repertoire holds 95,000 to 100,000 clones, with 85% as singletons. Input material: peripheral blood. The receptors stem from a woman in her seventies with active or convalescent COVID-19.

This clone was recorded once. The chain has TRBV6-5 and TRBJ2-1; the match to TRBD2 covers 7 bases. Germline CDR1 and CDR2: MNHEY and SVGAGI. The junction had 6 bases not matched to a gene; V was cut back by 4 bases and J by 0 bases. The CDR3 extends over 16 amino acids. Written as DNA, the CDR3 is TGTGCCAGCAGTTTGACTAGCAGTAGCTCCTACAATGAGCAGTTCTTC. Its translation is CASSLTSSSSYNEQFF.

The chain carries TRBV19 and TRBJ2-5; 8 bases agree with TRBD2. This CDR3 spans 15 amino acids. V lost 7 bases, J lost 5 bases, and 12 bases stayed unmatched. Germline loops: CDR1 LNHDA, CDR2 SQIVND (reference sequence). Written as DNA, the CDR3 is TGTGCCAGTACTGCGGGGGGCCACCTCCGGGAGACCCAGTACTTC. Protein: CASTAGGHLRETQYF.

The chain combines TRBV6-6 with TRBJ1-1; D gene ambiguous. V lost 2 bases and J 7 bases, leaving 14 bases between the germline ends. Germline CDR1 MNHNY, CDR2 SVGAGI (reference sequence). The CDR3 contains 14 residues. The CDR3 region has the DNA TGTGCCAGCAGTTACCCTTCCAGGTATTATGAAGCTTTCTTT. Translating it yields CASSYPSRYYEAFF.

The gene calls are TRBV19 and TRBJ2-7, with 11 positions matching TRBD2. This CDR3 is built from 15 residues. With 4 bases clipped from V and 2 bases from J, the junction kept 4 bases outside the gene matches. The V gene's germline CDR1 is LNHDA and CDR2 SQIVND (reference sequence). CDR3 loop: CASSSTSGSTYEQYF. CDR3 nucleotide sequence: TGTGCCAGTAGTAGTACTAGCGGGAGTACCTACGAGCAGTACTTC. Full variable domain (rest looked up from reference TRBV19 and TRBJ2-7): DGGITQSPKYLFRKEGQNVTLSCEQNLNHDAMYWYRQDPGQGLRLIYYSQIVNDFQKGDIAEGYSVSREKKESFPLTVTSAQKNPTAFYLCASSSTSGSTYEQYFGPGTRLTVT.

V and J are TRBV5-1 and TRBJ1-1, with 9 bases identical to TRBD1. Per the germline V gene, CDR1 is SGHRS and CDR2 is YFSETQ. V lost 2 bases and J lost 8; bases outside the gene matches: 4. This CDR3 comprises 13 residues. Here the CDR3 DNA reads TGCGCCAGCAGCTTATACAGGGGGCGAGAAGCTTTCTTT. Translated: CASSLYRGREAFF.

The rearrangement joins TRBV2 to TRBJ1-1; D ambiguous. CDR1 and CDR2 from the germline V gene are SNHLY and FYNNEI. The CDR3 runs to 11 residues. Trimming left V 7 bases short and J 2 bases short, with 5 bases between. CDR3 amino acids: CASTSNTEAFF. CDR3 in DNA: TGTGCCAGCACCTCCAACACTGAAGCTTTCTTT.

The V call is TRBV25-1, the J call TRBJ2-1; D is unresolved. CDR1 is MGHDK and CDR2 is SYGVNS in the germline V gene. Trimming cost V 1 base and J 9 bases, with 16 bases left between them. This CDR3 spans 15 amino acids. CDR3 in DNA: TGTGCCAGCAGTGAATCGCCAGGAAGGCCGGTTGAGCAGTTCTTC. Translated: CASSESPGRPVEQFF.

The rearrangement joins TRBV15 to TRBJ2-1; 9 positions agree with TRBD2. The length of the CDR3 is 16 residues. The germline V gene has CDR1 LNHNV and CDR2 YYDKDF (reference sequence). V was clipped by 0 bases and J by 5 bases; unmatched bases: 5. The CDR3, as DNA: TGTGCCACCAGCAGAGATAGGCGGGAGGGAGACAATGAGCAGTTCTTC. This gives the protein CATSRDRREGDNEQFF.

The chain combines TRBV7-2 with TRBJ2-3; D is uncertain. V lost 5 bases to trimming and J lost 1 base, with 10 bases between them. The CDR3 has 14 amino acids. Germline V gene sequence: CDR1 SGHTA, CDR2 FQGNSA. The CDR3 loop reads CASSLDQGTDTQYF. The CDR3, as DNA: TGTGCCAGCAGCCTGGATCAGGGCACAGATACGCAGTATTTT. Supplemented by reference TRBV7-2 and TRBJ2-3, the full variable domain reads GAGVSQSPSNKVTEKGKDVELRCDPISGHTALYWYRQSLGQGLEFLIYFQGNSAPDKSGLPSDRFSAERTGGSVSTLTIQRTQQEDSAVYLCASSLDQGTDTQYFGPGTRLTVL.

This chain links TRBV6-2 or TRBV6-3 with TRBJ1-2; D is perhaps TRBD1 (5 bases). Germline lookup yields CDR1 MNHEY and CDR2 SVGEGT. The CDR3 contains 14 residues. The V end lost 6 bases, the J end lost 1 base, and 12 bases lay between the germline ends. The CDR3 loop is CASSRQLGNYGYTF. The CDR3 DNA reads TGTGCCAGCAGCCGACAGCTGGGTAACTATGGCTACACCTTC.

The CDR3 DNA reads TGCGCCAGCAGCCAAGGGACTAGCGGCTCCTACAATGAGCAGTTCTTC. Translated: CASSQGTSGSYNEQFF. The rearrangement joins TRBV4-3 to TRBJ2-1; 10 bases match TRBD2. With V trimmed by 1 base and J by 0 bases, 0 bases remained unmatched. Germline CDR1 LGHNA, CDR2 YSLEER. This CDR3 spans 16 amino acids.

This clone was seen only once. This CDR3 is CASSLDSGGLWRFEQFF. CDR3 sequence (DNA): TGTGCCAGCAGCCTGGATAGCGGGGGGCTCTGGCGCTTTGAGCAGTTCTTC. The V gene is TRBV7-2, the J gene TRBJ2-1; the match to TRBD2 covers 10 bases. Per germline, CDR1 SGHTA and CDR2 FQGNSA. J lost 9 bases, V lost 5 bases, and 16 bases had no gene match. The CDR3 covers 17 residues.

This chain joins TRBV5-1 and TRBJ2-5, with 10 bases that match TRBD2. The V gene's germline CDR1 is SGHRS and CDR2 YFSETQ. V trimming: 4 bases; J trimming: 5 bases; junction bases outside the gene matches: 5. This CDR3 region has 14 residues. The CDR3 spells CASSQRGGMETQYF. The CDR3 region has the DNA TGCGCCAGCAGCCAGCGGGGGGGCATGGAGACCCAGTACTTC.

This chain joins TRBV21-1 and TRBJ1-1; the table's D call, TRBD1, was not checked against the DNA. TRBV21-1 is labeled a pseudogene. This CDR3 has 17 residues. CDR3 in amino acids: CASSKPERTGVNTEAFF. The CDR3 DNA follows: TGTGCCAGCAGCAAACCGGAGCGGACAGGGGTGAACACTGAAGCTTTCTTT.

The chain has TRBV7-2 and TRBJ1-1; 9 nucleotides align to TRBD1. The CDR3 has 15 amino acids. V lost 6 bases and J lost 8; bases outside the gene matches: 13. The germline gives CDR1 SGHTA, CDR2 FQGNSA. The CDR3 spells CASRYGDRDRVEAFF. CDR3 nucleotides: TGTGCCAGCAGATATGGCGACCGGGACAGGGTAGAAGCTTTCTTT.

The chain's CDR3 is CAWSVPGSSGNTIYF. The CDR3, as DNA: TGTGCCTGGAGTGTACCGGGGAGCTCTGGAAACACCATATATTTT. This rearrangement joins TRBV30 to TRBJ1-3; D remains unclear. The CDR3 has 15 residues. V shed 0 bases and J shed 0 bases, with 9 bases lying between them. Germline V CDR1 and CDR2: GTSNPN, SVGIG (reference sequence).

The V call is TRBV24-1, the J call TRBJ2-5; possible D gene TRBD2, 6 bases. Germline values: CDR1 KGHDR, CDR2 SFDVKD. Trimming removed 4 bases at V and 3 bases at J, with 11 bases between. The CDR3 consists of 14 residues. The CDR3 here is CATSDTGTEETQYF. CDR3 nucleotides: TGTGCCACCAGTGACACCGGGACTGAAGAGACCCAGTACTTC.

CDR3 amino acids: CASSPLHQGAREKLFF. The CDR3, as DNA: TGTGCCAGTAGCCCCTTACATCAGGGGGCGCGTGAAAAACTGTTTTTT. The V gene is TRBV19, the J gene TRBJ1-4, with 8 positions matching TRBD1. Germline V lookup: CDR1 LNHDA, CDR2 SQIVND (reference sequence). The trim removed 6 bases at V and 7 bases at J, leaving 13 bases unmatched. This CDR3 region has 16 residues.

The chain is built from TRBV6-5 and TRBJ1-3; D possibly corresponds to TRBD1 (5 bases). The V gene's germline CDR1 is MNHEY and CDR2 SVGAGI. V was pared by 2 bases and J by 8 bases, with 10 bases between. This CDR3 contains 13 residues. The CDR3 nucleotides are TGTGCCAGCAGTTACGGGGTAGGGGACACCATATATTTT. Translation gives CASSYGVGDTIYF.

This clone was detected only once. This chain connects TRBV7-2 to TRBJ1-4, with 9 bases fitting TRBD1. The germline CDR1 and CDR2 sequences are SGHTA and FQGNSA. This CDR3 has 15 residues. The V gene end was trimmed by 2 bases and the J gene end by 5 bases; junction bases not matched to a gene: 3. CDR3 sequence (DNA): TGTGCCAGCAGCTTAAGGACAGGGGAGAATGAAAAACTGTTTTTT. It is translated as CASSLRTGENEKLFF.

The rearrangement links TRBV19 to TRBJ1-3; 7 bases align to TRBD1. The J segment lost 4 bases and the V segment lost 4 bases, leaving 4 bases of the junction unmatched. Germline CDR1 reads LNHDA; CDR2 reads SQIVND (reference sequence). The CDR3 covers 14 residues. CDR3 bases: TGTGCCAGTAGTACGACAGGGCCCGGAAACACCATATATTTT. Amino acid sequence: CASSTTGPGNTIYF.

The gene calls are TRBV6-2 or TRBV6-3 and TRBJ2-1; D gene unclear. Trimming removed 5 bases from V and 0 bases from J, with 17 bases in between. Germline CDR1 reads MNHEY; CDR2 reads SVGEGT. The CDR3 consists of 17 residues. Here the CDR3 DNA reads TGTGCCAGCAGTCCCCTGTGGGCGTCCAGCTCCTACAATGAGCAGTTCTTC. Translated: CASSPLWASSSYNEQFF.